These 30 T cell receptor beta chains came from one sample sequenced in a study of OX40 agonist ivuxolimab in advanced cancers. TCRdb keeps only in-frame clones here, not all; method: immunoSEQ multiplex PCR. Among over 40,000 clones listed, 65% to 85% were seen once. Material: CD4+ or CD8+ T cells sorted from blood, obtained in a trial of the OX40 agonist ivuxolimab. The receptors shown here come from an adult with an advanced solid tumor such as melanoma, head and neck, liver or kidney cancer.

CDR3 loop: CASSQMGLAEETQYF. As DNA, the CDR3 is TGCGCCAGCAGCCAGATGGGACTAGCGGAAGAGACCCAGTACTTC. J is TRBJ2-5 and V is TRBV5-1; 11 nucleotides align to TRBD2. Germline V gene sequence: CDR1 SGHRS, CDR2 YFSETQ. CDR3 size: 15 residues. The V segment lost 4 bases and the J segment 3 bases; nucleotides outside the gene matches: 5. The complete variable domain, with remaining parts taken from reference TRBV5-1 and TRBJ2-5, reads KAGVTQTPRYLIKTRGQQVTLSCSPISGHRSVSWYQQTPGQGLQFLFEYFSETQRNKGNFPGRFSGRQFSNSRSEMNVSTLELGDSALYLCASSQMGLAEETQYFGPGTRLLVL.

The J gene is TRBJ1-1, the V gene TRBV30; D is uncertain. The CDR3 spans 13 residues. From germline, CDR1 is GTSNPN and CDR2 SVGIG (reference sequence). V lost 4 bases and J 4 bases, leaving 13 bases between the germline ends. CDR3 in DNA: TGTGCCTGGAATCGCGATTGGGGCACTGAAGCTTTCTTT. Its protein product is CAWNRDWGTEAFF. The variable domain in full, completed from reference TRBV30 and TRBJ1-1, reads SQTIHQWPATLVQPVGSPLSLECTVEGTSNPNLYWYRQAAGRGLQLLFYSVGIGQISSEVPQNLSASRPQDRQFILSSKKLLLSDSGFYLCAWNRDWGTEAFFGQGTRLTVV.

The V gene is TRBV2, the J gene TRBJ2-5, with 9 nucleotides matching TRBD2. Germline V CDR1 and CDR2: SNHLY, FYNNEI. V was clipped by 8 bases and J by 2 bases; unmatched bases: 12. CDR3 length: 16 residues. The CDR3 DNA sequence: TGTGCCAGCCGTCAGGGGTTAGCGGGAGAGCAAGAGACCCAGTACTTC. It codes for CASRQGLAGEQETQYF.

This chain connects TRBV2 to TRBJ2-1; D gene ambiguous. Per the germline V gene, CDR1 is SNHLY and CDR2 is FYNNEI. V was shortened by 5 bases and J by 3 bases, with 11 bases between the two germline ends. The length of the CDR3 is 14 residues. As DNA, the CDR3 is TGTGCCAGCAGTTCCGACCCGAACTACAATGAGCAGTTCTTC. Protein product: CASSSDPNYNEQFF.

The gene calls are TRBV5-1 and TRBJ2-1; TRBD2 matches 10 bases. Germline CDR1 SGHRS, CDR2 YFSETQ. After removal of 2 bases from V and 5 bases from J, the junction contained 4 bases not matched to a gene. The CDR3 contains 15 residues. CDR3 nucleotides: TGCGCCAGCAGCTTACGGACTAGCGGAGACAATGAGCAGTTCTTC. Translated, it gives CASSLRTSGDNEQFF.

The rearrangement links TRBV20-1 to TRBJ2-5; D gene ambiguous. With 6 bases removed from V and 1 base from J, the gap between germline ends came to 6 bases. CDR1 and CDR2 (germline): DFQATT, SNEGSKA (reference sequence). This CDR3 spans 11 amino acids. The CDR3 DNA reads TGCAGTGCGTACAGCCAAGAGACCCAGTACTTC. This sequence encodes CSAYSQETQYF.

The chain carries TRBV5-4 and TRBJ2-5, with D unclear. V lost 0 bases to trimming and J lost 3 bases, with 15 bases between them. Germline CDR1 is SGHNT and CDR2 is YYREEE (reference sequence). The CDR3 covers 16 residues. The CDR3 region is CASSLGGARREETQYF. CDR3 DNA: TGTGCCAGCAGCTTGGGCGGAGCCCGAAGAGAAGAGACCCAGTACTTC.

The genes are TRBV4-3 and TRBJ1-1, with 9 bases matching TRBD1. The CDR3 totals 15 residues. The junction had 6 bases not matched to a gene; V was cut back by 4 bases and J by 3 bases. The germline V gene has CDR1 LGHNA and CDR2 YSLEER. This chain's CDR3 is CASSPVRDRDTEAFF. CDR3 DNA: TGCGCCAGCAGCCCTGTGAGGGACAGGGACACTGAAGCTTTCTTT.

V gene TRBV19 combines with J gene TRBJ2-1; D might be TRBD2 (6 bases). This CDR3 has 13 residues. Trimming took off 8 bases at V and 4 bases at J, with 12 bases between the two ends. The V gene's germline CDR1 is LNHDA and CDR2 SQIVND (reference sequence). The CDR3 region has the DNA TGTGCCAGTGGTACCGGAGGGTACAATGAGCAGTTCTTC. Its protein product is CASGTGGYNEQFF.

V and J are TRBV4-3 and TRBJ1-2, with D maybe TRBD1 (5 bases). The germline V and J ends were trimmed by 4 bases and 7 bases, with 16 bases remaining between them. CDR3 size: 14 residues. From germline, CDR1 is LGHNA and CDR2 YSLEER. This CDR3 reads CASSRGSLRGGYTF. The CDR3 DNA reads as TGCGCCAGCAGCCGGGGCAGCCTCCGAGGTGGCTACACCTTC.

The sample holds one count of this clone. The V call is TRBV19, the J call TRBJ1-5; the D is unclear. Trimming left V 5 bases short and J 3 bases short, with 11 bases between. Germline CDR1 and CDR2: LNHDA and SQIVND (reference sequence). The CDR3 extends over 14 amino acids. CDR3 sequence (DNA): TGTGCCAGTAGTTTTGCCAGCTACAATCAGCCCCAGCATTTT. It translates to CASSFASYNQPQHF.

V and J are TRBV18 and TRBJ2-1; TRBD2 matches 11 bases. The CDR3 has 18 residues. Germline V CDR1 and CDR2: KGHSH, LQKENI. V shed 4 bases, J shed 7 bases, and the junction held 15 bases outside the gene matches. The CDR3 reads CASSQTGPTSGSRNEQFF. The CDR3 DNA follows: TGTGCCAGCTCACAAACGGGCCCAACTAGCGGGAGTAGGAATGAGCAGTTCTTC.

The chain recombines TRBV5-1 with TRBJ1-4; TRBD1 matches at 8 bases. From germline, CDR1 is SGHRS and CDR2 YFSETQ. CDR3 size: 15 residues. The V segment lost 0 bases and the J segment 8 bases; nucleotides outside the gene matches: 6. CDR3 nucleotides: TGCGCCAGCAGCTTGGCCCAGGGGGCAGGGGAAAAACTGTTTTTT. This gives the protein CASSLAQGAGEKLFF.

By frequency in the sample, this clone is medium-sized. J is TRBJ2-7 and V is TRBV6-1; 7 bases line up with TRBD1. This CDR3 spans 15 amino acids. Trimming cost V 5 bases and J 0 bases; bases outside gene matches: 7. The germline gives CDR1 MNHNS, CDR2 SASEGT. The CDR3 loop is CASSTSGGISYEQYF. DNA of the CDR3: TGTGCCAGCAGTACCTCAGGGGGTATCTCCTACGAGCAGTACTTC.

As DNA, the CDR3 is TGTGCCATCAGTGCACCAGCAGGGGGTCCGAACACTGAAGCTTTCTTT. It encodes CAISAPAGGPNTEAFF. V gene TRBV10-3 combines with J gene TRBJ1-1; 7 nucleotides line up with TRBD1. CDR1 and CDR2 from the germline V gene are ENHRY and SYGVKD. This CDR3 spans 16 amino acids. Trimming removed 4 bases from V and 1 base from J; junction bases left unmatched: 9.

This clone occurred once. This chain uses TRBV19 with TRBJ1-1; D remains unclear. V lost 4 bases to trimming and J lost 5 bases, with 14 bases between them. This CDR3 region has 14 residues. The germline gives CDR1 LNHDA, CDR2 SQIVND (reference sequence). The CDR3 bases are TGTGCCAGTAGTAAGTCGGGAATTTCGACTGAAGCTTTCTTT. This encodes CASSKSGISTEAFF.

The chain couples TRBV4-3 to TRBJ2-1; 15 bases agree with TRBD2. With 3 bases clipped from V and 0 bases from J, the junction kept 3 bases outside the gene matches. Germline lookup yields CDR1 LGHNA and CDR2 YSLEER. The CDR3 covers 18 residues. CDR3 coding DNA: TGCGCCAGCAGCCATGGACTAGCGGGAGGGAGCTCCTACAATGAGCAGTTCTTC. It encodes CASSHGLAGGSSYNEQFF.

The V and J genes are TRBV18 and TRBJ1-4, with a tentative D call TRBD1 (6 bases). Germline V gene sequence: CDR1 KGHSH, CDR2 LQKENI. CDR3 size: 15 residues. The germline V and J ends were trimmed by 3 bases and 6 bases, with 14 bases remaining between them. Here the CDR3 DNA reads TGTGCCAGCTCACCCACGGGGGCCAAGGATGAAAAACTGTTTTTT. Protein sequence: CASSPTGAKDEKLFF.

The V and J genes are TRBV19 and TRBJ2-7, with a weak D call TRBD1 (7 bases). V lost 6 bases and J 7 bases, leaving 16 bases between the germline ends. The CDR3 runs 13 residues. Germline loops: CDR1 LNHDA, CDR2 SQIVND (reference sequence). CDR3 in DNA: TGTGCCAGTAGCGGCAGGGGGGCTTTAGAGCAGTACTTC. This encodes CASSGRGALEQYF.

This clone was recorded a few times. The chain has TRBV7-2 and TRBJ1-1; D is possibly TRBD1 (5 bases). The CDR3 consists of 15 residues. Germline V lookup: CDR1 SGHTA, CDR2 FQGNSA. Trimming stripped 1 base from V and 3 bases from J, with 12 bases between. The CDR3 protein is CASSLDGTADTEAFF. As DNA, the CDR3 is TGTGCCAGCAGCTTAGACGGGACGGCGGACACTGAAGCTTTCTTT.

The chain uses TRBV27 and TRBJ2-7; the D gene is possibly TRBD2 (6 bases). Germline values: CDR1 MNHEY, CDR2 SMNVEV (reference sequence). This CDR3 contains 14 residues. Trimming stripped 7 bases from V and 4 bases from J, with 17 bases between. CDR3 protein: CASTPLNGRYEQYF. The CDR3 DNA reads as TGTGCCAGCACCCCCCTTAACGGGAGATACGAGCAGTACTTC.

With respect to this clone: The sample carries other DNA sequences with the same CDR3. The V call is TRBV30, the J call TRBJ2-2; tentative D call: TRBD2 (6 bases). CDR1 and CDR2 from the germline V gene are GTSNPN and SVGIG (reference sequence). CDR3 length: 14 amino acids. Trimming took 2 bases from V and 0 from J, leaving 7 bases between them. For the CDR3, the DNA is TGTGCCTGGAGTCGACTAGCGAACACCGGGGAGCTGTTTTTT. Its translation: CAWSRLANTGELFF.

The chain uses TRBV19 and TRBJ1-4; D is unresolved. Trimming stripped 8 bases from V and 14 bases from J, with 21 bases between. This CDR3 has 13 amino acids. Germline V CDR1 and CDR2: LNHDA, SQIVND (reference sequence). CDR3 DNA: TGTGCCAGTGGCCCCGGGGTCCGTCAAGCTCTGTTTTTT. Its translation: CASGPGVRQALFF.

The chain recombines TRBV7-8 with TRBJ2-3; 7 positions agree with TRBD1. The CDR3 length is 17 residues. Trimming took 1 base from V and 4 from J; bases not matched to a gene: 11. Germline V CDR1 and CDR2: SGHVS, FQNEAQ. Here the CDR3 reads CASSLGLTGIGPDTQYF. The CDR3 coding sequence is TGTGCCAGCAGCTTAGGTTTGACAGGGATAGGGCCAGATACGCAGTATTTT.

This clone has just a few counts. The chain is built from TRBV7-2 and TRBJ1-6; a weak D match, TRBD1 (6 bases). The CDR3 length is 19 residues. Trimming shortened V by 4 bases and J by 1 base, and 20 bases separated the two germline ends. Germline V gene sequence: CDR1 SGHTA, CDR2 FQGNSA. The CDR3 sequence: CASSYHRVTQESYNSPLHF. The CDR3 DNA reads TGTGCCAGCAGCTACCACAGGGTAACTCAGGAGTCCTATAATTCACCCCTCCACTTT. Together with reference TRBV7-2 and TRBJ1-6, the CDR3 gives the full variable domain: GAGVSQSPSNKVTEKGKDVELRCDPISGHTALYWYRQSLGQGLEFLIYFQGNSAPDKSGLPSDRFSAERTGGSVSTLTIQRTQQEDSAVYLCASSYHRVTQESYNSPLHFGNGTRLTVT.

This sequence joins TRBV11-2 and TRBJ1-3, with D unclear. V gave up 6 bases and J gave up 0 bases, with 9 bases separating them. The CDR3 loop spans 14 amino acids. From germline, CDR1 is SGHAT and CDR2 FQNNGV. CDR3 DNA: TGTGCCAGCAGTCCCCGTCTCTCTGGAAACACCATATATTTT. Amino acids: CASSPRLSGNTIYF.

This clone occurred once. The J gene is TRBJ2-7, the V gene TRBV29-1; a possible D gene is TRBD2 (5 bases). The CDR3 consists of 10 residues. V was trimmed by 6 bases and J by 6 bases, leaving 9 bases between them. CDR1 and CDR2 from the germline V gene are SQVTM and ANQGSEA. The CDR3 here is CSVQTTEQYF. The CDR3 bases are TGCAGCGTCCAGACTACCGAGCAGTACTTC.

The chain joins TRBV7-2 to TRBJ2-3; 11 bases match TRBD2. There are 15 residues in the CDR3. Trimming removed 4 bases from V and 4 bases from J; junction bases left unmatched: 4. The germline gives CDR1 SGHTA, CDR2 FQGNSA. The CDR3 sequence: CASSYTSGSADTQYF. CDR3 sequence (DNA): TGTGCCAGCAGCTACACTAGCGGGAGCGCAGATACGCAGTATTTT.

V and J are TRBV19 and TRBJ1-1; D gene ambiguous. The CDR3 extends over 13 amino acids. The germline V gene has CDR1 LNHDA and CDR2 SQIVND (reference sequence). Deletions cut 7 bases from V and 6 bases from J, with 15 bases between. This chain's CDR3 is CASNPGRTAEAFF. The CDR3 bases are TGTGCCAGTAACCCCGGACGGACCGCTGAAGCTTTCTTT. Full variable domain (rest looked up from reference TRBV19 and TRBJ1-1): DGGITQSPKYLFRKEGQNVTLSCEQNLNHDAMYWYRQDPGQGLRLIYYSQIVNDFQKGDIAEGYSVSREKKESFPLTVTSAQKNPTAFYLCASNPGRTAEAFFGQGTRLTVV.

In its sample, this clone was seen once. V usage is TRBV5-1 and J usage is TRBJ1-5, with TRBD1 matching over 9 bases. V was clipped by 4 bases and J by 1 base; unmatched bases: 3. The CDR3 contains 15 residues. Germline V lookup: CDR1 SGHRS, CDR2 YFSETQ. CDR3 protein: CASSPGTGSNQPQHF. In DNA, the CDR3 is TGCGCCAGCAGCCCGGGGACAGGGAGCAATCAGCCCCAGCATTTT.